What follows is one T cell receptor beta chain and its context. The CDR3 runs to 15 residues. Between the trimmed V and J ends, which lost 2 bases and 1 base, there was a span of 11 bases. Germline assignment: CDR1 SEHNR and CDR2 FQNEAQ (reference sequence). This sample was taken from a study of T-cell reconstitution after alpha-beta-depleted transplantation in children. A library of TCRbeta sequences, prepared with unique molecular identifiers, was generated. TCRdb ran MiXCR on the PCR reads and lists one entry per CDR3 protein. The sample has 450,000 to 550,000 distinct CDR3 sequences; approximately 10% are singletons.

This TCR derives from a female patient aged 2 to 10 who had a stem cell transplant for aplastic anemia, so the T cells may come from the graft donor. The V and J genes are TRBV7-9 and TRBJ2-5, with D maybe TRBD2 (6 bases). Sequencing was performed on PBMCs, mostly from graft donor cells, taken 180 days after TCRalphabeta/CD19-depleted stem cell transplant. CDR3: CASSLLAGSQETQYF. In DNA, the CDR3 is TGTGCCAGCAGCTTATTGGCGGGAAGCCAAGAGACCCAGTACTTC.